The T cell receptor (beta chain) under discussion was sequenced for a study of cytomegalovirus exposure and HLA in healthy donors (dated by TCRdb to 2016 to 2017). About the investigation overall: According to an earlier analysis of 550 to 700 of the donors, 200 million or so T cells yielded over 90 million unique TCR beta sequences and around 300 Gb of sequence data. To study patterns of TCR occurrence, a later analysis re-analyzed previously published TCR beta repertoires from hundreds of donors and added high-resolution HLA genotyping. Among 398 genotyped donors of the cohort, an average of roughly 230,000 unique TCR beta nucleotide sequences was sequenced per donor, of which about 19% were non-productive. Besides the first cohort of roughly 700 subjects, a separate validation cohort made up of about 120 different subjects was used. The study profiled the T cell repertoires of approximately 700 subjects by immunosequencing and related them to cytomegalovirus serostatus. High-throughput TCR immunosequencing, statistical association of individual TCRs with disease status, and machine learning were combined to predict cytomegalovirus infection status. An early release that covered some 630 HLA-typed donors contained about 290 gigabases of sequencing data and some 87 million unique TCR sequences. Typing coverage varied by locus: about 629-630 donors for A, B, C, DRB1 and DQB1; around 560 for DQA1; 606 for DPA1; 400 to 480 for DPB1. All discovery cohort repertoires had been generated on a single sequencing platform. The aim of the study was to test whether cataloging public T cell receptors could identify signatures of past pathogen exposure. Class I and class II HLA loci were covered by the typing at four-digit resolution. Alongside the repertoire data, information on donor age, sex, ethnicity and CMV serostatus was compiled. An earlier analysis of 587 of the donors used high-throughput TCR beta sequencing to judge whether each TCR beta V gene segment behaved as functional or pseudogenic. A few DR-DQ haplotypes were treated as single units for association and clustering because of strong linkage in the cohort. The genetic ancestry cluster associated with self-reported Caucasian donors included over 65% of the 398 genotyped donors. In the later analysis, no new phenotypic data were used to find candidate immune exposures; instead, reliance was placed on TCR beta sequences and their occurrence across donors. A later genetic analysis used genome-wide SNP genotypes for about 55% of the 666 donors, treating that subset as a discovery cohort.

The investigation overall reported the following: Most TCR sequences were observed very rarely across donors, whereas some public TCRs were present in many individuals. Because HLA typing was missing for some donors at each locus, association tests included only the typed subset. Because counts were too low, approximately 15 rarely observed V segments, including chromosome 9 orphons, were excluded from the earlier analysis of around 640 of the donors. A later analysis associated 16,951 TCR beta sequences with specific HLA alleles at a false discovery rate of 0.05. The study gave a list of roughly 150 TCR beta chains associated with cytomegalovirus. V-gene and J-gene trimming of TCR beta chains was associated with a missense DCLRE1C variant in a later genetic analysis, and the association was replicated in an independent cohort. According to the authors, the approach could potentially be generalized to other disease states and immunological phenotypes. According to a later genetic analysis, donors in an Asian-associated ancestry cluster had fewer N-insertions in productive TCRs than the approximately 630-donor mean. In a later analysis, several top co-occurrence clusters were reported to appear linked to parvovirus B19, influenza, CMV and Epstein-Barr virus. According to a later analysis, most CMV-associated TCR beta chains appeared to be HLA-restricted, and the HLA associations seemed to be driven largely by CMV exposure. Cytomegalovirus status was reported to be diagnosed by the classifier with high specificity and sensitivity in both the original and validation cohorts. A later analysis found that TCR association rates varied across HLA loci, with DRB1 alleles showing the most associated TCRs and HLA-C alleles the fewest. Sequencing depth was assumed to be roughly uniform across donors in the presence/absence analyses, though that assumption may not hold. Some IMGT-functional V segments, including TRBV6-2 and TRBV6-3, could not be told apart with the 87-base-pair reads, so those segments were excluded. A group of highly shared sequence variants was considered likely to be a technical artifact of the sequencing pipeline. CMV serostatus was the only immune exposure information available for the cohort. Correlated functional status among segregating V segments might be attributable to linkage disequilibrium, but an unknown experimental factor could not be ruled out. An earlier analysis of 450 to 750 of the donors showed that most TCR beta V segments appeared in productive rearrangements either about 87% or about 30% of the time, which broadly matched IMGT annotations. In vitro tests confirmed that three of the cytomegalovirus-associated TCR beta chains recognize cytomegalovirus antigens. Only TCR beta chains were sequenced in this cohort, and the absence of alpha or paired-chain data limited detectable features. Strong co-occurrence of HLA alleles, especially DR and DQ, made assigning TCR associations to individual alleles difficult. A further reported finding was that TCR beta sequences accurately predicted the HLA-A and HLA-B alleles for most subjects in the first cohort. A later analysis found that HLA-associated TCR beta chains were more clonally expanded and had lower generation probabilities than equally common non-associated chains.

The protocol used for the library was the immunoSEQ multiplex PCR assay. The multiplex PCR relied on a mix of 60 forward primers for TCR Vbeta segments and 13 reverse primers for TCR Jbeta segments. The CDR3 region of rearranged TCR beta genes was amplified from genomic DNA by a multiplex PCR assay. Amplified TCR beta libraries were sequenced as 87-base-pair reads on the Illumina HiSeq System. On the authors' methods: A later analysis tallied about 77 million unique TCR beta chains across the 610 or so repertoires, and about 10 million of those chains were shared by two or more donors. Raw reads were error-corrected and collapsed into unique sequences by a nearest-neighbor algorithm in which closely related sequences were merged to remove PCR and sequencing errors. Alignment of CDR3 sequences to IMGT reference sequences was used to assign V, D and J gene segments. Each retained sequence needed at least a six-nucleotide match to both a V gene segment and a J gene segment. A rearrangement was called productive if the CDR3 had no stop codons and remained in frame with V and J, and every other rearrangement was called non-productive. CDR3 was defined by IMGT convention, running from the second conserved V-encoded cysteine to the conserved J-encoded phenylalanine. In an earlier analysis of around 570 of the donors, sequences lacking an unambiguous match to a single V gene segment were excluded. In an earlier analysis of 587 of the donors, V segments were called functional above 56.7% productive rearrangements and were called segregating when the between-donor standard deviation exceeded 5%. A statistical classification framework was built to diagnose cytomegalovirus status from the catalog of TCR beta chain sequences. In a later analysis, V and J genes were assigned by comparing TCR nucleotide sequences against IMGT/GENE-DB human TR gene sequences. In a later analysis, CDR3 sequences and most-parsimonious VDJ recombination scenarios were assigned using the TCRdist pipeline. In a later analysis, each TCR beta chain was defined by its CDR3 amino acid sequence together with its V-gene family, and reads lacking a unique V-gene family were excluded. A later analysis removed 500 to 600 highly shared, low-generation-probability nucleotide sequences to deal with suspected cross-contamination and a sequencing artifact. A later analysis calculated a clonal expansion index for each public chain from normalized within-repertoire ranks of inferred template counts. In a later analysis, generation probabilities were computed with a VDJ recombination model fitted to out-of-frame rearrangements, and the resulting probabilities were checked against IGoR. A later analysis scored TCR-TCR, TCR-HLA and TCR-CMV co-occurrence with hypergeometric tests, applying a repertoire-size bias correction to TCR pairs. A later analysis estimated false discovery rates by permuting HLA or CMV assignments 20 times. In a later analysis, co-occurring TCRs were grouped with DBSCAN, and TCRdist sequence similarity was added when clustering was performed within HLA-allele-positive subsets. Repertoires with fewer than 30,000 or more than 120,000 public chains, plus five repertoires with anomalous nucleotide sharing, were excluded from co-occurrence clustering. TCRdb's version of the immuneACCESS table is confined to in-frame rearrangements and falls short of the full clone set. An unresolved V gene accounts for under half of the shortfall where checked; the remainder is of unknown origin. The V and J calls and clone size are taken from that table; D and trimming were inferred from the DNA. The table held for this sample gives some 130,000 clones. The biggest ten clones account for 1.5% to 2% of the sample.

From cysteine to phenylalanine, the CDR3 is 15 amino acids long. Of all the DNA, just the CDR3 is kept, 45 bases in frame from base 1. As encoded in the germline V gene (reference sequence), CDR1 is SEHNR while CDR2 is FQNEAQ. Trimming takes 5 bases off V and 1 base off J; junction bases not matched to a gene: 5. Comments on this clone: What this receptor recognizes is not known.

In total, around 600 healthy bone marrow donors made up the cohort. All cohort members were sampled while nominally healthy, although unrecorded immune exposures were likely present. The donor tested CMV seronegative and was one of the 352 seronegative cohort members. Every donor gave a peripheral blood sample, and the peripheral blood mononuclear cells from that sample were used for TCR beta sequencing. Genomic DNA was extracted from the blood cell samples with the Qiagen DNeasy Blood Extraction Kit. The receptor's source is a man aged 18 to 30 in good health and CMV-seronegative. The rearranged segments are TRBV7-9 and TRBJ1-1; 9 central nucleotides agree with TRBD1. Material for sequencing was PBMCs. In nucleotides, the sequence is TGTGCCAGCAGCCATTGGACAGGGGCGAACACTGAAGCTTTCTTT. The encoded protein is CASSHWTGANTEAFF.